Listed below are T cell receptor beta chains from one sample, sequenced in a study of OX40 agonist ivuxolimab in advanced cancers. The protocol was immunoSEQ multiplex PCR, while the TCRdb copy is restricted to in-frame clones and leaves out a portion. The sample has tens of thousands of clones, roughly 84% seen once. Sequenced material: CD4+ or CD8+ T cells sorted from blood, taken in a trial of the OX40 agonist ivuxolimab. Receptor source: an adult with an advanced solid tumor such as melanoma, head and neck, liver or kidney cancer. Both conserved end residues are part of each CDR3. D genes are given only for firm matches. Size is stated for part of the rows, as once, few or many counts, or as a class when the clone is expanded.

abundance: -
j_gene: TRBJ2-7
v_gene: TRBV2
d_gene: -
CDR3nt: TGTGCCGGTGGGAGTGGCTACGAGCAGTACTTC
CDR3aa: CAGGSGYEQYF

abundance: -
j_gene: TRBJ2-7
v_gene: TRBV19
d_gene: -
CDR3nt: TGTGCCAGTAGATCCGAGCAGGCCTACGAGCAGTACTTC
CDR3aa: CASRSEQAYEQYF

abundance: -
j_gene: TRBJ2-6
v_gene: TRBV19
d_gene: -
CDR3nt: TGTGCCAGTAGTATAGGGCCAGCCTCTGGGGCCAACGTCCTGACTTTC
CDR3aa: CASSIGPASGANVLTF

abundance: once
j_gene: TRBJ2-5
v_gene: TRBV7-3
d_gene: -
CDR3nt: TGTGCCAGCAGCTACATCCGCGGGAAGCGAGAGACCCAGTACTTC
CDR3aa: CASSYIRGKRETQYF

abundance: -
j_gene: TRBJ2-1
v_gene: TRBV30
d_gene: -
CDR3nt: TGTGCCTGGAGTTGGGGGAATGAGCAGTTCTTC
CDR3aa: CAWSWGNEQFF

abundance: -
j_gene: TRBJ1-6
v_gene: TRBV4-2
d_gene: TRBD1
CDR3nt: TGTGCCAGCAGCCAAGGGTTGGGACAGTCTAATTCACCCCTCCACTTT
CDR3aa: CASSQGLGQSNSPLHF

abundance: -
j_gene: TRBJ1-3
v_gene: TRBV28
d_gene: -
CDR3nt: TGTGCCAGCAGTCTCGACAGGACCTCTGGAAACACCATATATTTT
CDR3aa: CASSLDRTSGNTIYF

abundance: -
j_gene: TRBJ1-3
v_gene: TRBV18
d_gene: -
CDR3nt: TGTGCCAGCTCACCACCATGGTGGGACGGGAGCTCTGGAAACACCATATATTTT
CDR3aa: CASSPPWWDGSSGNTIYF

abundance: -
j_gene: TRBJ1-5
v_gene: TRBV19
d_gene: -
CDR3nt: TGTGCCAGTAGTTCGAAGGGGCAGCCCCAGCATTTT
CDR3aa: CASSSKGQPQHF

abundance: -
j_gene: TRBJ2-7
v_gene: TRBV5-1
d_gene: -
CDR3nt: TGCGCCAGCAGCTGGGACATCCACGAGCAGTACTTC
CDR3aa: CASSWDIHEQYF

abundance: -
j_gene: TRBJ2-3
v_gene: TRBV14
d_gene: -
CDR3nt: TGTGCCAGCAGCCAAGATTTTGACGTCAGAGATACGCAGTATTTT
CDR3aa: CASSQDFDVRDTQYF

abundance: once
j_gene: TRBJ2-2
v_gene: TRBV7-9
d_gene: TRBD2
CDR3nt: TGTGCCAGCAGCCACATAGGGGGACTAGCGTTCACCGGGGAGCTGTTTTTT
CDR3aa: CASSHIGGLAFTGELFF

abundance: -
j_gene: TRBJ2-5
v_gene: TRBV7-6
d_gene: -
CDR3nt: TGTGCCAGCAGCCTAAACAGGGCCCCCCAAGAGACCCAGTACTTC
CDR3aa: CASSLNRAPQETQYF

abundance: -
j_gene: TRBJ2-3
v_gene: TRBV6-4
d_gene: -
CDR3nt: TGTGCCAGCAGTGAAGGCGGGAACGGGTTAGATACGCAGTATTTT
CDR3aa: CASSEGGNGLDTQYF

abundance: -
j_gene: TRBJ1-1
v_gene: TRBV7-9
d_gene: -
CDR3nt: TGTGCCAGCAGCTTAGGGCATGAGGGGACTGAAGCTTTCTTT
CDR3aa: CASSLGHEGTEAFF

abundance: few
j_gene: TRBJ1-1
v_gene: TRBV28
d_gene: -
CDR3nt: TGTGCCAGCAGTTTGGGGGGGAACACTGAAGCTTTCTTT
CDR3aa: CASSLGGNTEAFF

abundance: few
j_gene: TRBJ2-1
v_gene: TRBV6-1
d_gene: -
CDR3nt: TGTGCCAGCAGTGTGGCTAACCGACTCGACTTCTACAATGAGCAGTTCTTC
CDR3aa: CASSVANRLDFYNEQFF

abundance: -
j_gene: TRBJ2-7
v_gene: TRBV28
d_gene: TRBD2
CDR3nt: TGTGCCAGCAGCCGAGTATCAATTAGCGGGAGGGTGATTGGGGAGCAGTACTTC
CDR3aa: CASSRVSISGRVIGEQYF

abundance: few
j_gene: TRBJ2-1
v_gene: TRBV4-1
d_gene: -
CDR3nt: TGCGCCAGCAGCCAAGATCCCCTGGCAGCCTACAATGAGCAGTTCTTC
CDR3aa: CASSQDPLAAYNEQFF

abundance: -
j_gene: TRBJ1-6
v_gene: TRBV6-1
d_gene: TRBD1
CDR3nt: TGTGCCAGCTTGACAGGGGATAATTCACCCCTCCACTTT
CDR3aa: CASLTGDNSPLHF

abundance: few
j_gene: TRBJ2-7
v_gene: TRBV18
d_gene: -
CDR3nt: TGTGCCAGCTCACCACCGGGGGCGAGCTCCTACGAGCAGTACTTC
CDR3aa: CASSPPGASSYEQYF

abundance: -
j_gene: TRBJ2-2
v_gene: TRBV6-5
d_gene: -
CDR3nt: TGTGCCAGCAGTGACGGCCGGGATGCCGGGGAGCTGTTTTTT
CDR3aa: CASSDGRDAGELFF

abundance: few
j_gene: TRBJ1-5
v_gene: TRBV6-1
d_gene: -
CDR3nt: TGTGCCAGCAGTGAAACAAACCTAGGGGATCAGCCCCAGCATTTT
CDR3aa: CASSETNLGDQPQHF

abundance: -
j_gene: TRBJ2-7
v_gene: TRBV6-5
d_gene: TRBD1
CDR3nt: TGTGCCAGCAGTTGGACAGGGGGCTTGTCTGAGCAGTACTTC
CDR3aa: CASSWTGGLSEQYF

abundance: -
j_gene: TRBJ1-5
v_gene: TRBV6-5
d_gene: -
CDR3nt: TGTGCCAGCAGGGGACCGACTAGCAATCAGCCCCAGCATTTT
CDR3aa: CASRGPTSNQPQHF

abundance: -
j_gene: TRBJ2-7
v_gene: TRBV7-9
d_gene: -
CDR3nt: TGTGCCAGCAGCCCCCACACCGAGCAGTACTTC
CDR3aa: CASSPHTEQYF

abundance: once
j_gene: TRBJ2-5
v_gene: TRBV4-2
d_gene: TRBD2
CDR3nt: TGTGCCAGCAGCCAAGGCGCCGGGACTAGCGGGAGATGGTGGCAAGAGACCCAGTACTTC
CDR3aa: CASSQGAGTSGRWWQETQYF

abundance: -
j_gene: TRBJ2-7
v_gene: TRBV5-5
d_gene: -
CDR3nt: TGTGCCAGCAGCTTGGCGGGGTCGAACTACGAGCAGTACTTC
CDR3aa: CASSLAGSNYEQYF

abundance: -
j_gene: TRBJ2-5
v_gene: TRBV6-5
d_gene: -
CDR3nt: TGTGCCAGCAGCCCACACCCCTCGGGGAACCAGTACTTC
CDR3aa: CASSPHPSGNQYF

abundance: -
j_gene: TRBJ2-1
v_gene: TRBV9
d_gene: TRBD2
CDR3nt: TGTGCCAGCAGCCCCCGACTAGCGGGAAAGAATGAGCAGTTCTTC
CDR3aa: CASSPRLAGKNEQFF

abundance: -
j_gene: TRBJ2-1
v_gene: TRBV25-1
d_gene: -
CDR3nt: TGTGCCAGCAGTTTCGACGAGACCTTGGTCTACAATGAGCAGTTCTTC
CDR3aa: CASSFDETLVYNEQFF

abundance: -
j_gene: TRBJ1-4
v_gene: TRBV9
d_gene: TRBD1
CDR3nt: TGTGCCAGCAGCGAACAGGGGAATGAAAAACTGTTTTTT
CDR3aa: CASSEQGNEKLFF

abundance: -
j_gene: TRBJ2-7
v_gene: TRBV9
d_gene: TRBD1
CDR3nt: TGTGCCAGCAGCGTAGGCGGGACAGGGGGCTACGAGCAGTACTTC
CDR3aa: CASSVGGTGGYEQYF

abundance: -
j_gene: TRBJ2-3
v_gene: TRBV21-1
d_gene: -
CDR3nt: TGTGCCAGCAGCGCCCTACTAGCGGAGTTCACAGATACGCAGTATTTT
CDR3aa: CASSALLAEFTDTQYF

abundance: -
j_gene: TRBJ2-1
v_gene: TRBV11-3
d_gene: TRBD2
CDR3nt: TGTGCCAGCAGCTCCACCTTTAGCGGGATGGGTTACAATGAGCAGTTCTTC
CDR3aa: CASSSTFSGMGYNEQFF

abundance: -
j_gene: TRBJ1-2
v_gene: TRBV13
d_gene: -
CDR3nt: TGTGCCAGCAGCTCCCTAGGTAGGGGCGGCGGCTACACCTTC
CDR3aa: CASSSLGRGGGYTF

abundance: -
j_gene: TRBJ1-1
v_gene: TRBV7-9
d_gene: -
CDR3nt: TGTGCCAGCAGTCTCCCCACAGGACTCATTCGGGGCACTGAAGCTTTCTTT
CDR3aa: CASSLPTGLIRGTEAFF

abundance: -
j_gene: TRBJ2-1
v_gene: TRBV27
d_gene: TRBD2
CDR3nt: TGTGCCAGCAGTTTCCAGGCTAGCGGGAATGAGCAGTTCTTC
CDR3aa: CASSFQASGNEQFF

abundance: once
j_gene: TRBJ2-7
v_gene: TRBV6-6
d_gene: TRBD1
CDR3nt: TGTGCCAGCAGTTACTCACTGGACAGGGGGGGCGAGCAGTACTTC
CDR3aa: CASSYSLDRGGEQYF

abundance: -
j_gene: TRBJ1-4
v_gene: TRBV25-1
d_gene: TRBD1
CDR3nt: TGTGCCAATTCGACAGGGGGCTTAGCTAATGAAAAACTGTTTTTT
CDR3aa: CANSTGGLANEKLFF

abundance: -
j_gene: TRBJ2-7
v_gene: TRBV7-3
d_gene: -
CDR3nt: TGTGCCAGCAGCTTAATAGGGGCGGGGGAGCAGTACTTC
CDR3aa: CASSLIGAGEQYF

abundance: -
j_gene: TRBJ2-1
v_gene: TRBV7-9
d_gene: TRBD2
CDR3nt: TGTGCCAGCCTCCCTCCTAGCGGCGCAATTGGGGGTTACAATGAGCAGTTCTTC
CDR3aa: CASLPPSGAIGGYNEQFF